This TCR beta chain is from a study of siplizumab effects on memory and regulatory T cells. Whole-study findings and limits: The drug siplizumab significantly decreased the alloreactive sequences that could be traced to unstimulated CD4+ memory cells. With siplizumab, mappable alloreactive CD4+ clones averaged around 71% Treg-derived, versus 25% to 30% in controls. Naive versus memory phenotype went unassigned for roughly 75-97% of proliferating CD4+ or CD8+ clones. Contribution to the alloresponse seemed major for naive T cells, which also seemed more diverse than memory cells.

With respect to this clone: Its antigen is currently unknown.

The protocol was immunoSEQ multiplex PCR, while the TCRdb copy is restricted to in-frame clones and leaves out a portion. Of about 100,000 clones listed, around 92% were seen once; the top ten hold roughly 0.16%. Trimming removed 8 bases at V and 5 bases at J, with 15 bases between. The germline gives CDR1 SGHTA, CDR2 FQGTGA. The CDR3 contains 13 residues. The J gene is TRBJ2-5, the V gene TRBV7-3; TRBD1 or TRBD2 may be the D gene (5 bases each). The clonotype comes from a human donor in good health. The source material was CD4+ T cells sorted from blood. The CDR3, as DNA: TGTGCCAGCGAAGTGCGAGGGGCGGAGACCCAGTACTTC. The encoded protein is CASEVRGAETQYF.